Described below is a single T cell receptor (beta chain) sequence and its context. Its matching antigen is unknown. The CDR3 is made up of 12 amino acids. V was pared by 11 bases and J by 3 bases, with 14 bases between. Germline V lookup: CDR1 SNHLY, CDR2 FYNNEI. This sample is part of a study of shared clonotypes between healthy human individuals. Study-level results: Clonotype sharing among the donors was expected to vary with sequencing depth. Clonotypes that were shared across four donors made up around 5% of naive CD4 clonotypes.

The donor population consisted of healthy HIV-negative adults with no recent acute infections or vaccinations. TCRdb's copy holds only in-frame clones and misses some; the assay was immunoSEQ multiplex PCR. Of around 1 million clones listed, 76% are singletons. The V gene is TRBV2, the J gene TRBJ2-7; perhaps D is TRBD1 or TRBD2 (5 bases each). The sample taken for sequencing was memory CD4+ T cells sorted from blood. Subset noted: CD45RA-negative fraction. The TCR was taken from a man younger than 35 in good health. The CDR3 region has the DNA TGTGCCTCGGAGAGGGGCAACTACGAGCAGTACTTC. This encodes CASERGNYEQYF.